Sequencing of this TCR beta chain was carried out in a study of blood T cells in healthy people across ages (dated by TCRdb to 2014 to 2015). At the level of the whole study: In model experiments, template switching captured about one uniquely barcoded TCR beta cDNA molecule for every two T cells. Using deep sequencing normalized with unique cDNA molecular identifiers, the study measured how TCR beta repertoire diversity changes with age. The donors were divided into four age groups: young (average roughly 15 years), middle-aged (about 39), aged (about 60) and long-lived (nearly 85). Using the same blood draw, the study looked at two additional independent replicas of 1 million unique cDNA reads for two donors, one aged 18 to 30 and the other aged 80 or older. Overall study outcomes, separate from this receptor: There was a strong correlation between observed TCR beta diversity and the percentage of naive T cells measured by flow cytometry. Estimates of total diversity from one million sequenced T cells were regarded as lower bounds and underestimates. Because the CMV infection status of the donors was unknown, age-related changes in expanded clonotypes may potentially have been confounded. Observed TCR beta diversity per million T cells fell roughly linearly with age, and a significant reduction was already apparent by age around 44. Since profiling was done on bulk unsorted PBMCs, naive and antigen-experienced compartments could not be conclusively compared. Compared with the aged group, the long-lived group had more naive CD4+ T cells, fewer expanded clones and increased TCR diversity, a pattern suggesting age selection.

The cysteine opens and the phenylalanine closes a CDR3 of 14 amino acids. Solely the CDR3 DNA is kept, with 42 bases framed from the first base. Trimming takes 6 bases from V and 3 bases from J, and the germline ends sit 15 bases apart. Libraries were prepared through 5' RACE. TCRdb shows the sequencer as Illumina HiSeq 2500. A second PCR of roughly 6 to 11 cycles was run with a J-beta primer mix and a sample-barcoded 5' primer. Each TCR beta cDNA molecule received a unique molecular identifier from a template-switch 5' adaptor carrying 12 random nucleotides. Each sample yielded at least 3 million CDR3-containing paired-end reads. First-strand cDNA was synthesized from all RNA with the Mint cDNA synthesis kit, primed by a TRBC-specific oligonucleotide. Following uracil-DNA glycosylase treatment, all cDNA underwent a first 18-cycle PCR with the universal primers M1SS and BC2_uni_R. From the authors' description of their analysis: Normalization of each sample was performed by random selection of 1 million high-quality reads, each carrying a distinct molecular identifier. Instead of being binned into consensus sequences, reads that shared molecular identifiers were thrown out. MiTCR, with a Q25 quality threshold and the strictest error-elimination algorithm, was used for CDR3 identification, clonotype clustering and error correction. A nonparametric unseen species model using Euler transformation provided a lower-bound estimate of total TCR beta diversity. The raw public reads went through TCRdb reprocessing: fastp at Q25, MiXCR clone calling, in-frame beta chains kept. Each CDR3 protein appears once, grouped with its most common genes and DNA. V and J calls and clone size were set by TCRdb, not the authors. The sample table records about 780,000 distinct CDR3 sequences; roughly 25% of these occur just once. In total, the top ten clones hold less than 3.5% of the sample.

Systemically healthy Caucasian individuals from Russia, some 38 in total and aged about 6 to 95 years, were included as donors. Each donor gave 8 to 10 milliliters of peripheral blood, drawn into EDTA-treated Vacutainer tubes. Ficoll-Paque density-gradient centrifugation was used to isolate PBMCs, with at least 6.5 million obtained per sample. Total RNA was extracted from PBMCs with Trizol reagent, with at least 5 micrograms obtained per sample. For every donor, flow cytometry on a PBMC aliquot measured the percentage of naive CD45RAhigh/CD27high T cells. This clonotype has more than one count but fewer than ten. Its antigen is still unknown. Base qualities are not provided; no much larger clone lies one nucleotide away. These same data were also listed under a study on T cells of mothers and their children. The other study reports the following: The donors were nine systemically healthy Caucasian individuals, made up of three mothers and their six children. cDNA synthesis consumed the entire amount of extracted RNA, loaded at around 1.5 ug RNA in each 15 ul reaction. Sample barcodes and 2-4 random nucleotides were added via the M1S primer in the second PCR. Over 8.5 million TCR beta CDR3 reads were obtained for each mother, and some 3.1 million reads were obtained for each child. In both related and unrelated pairs, thymic selection shapes the output of TCR recombination in a similar way, with inherited differences having only a minor effect. Normalized repertoire overlap was always slightly but never significantly higher in related than unrelated mother-child pairs. With a sensitivity of approximately 96 clones per million clonotypes, no persistent microchimeric T cell clones were detected. Deep NGS was used in the study to compare the TCR beta repertoires of mothers and children and to look for features that separate related mother-child pairs from unrelated individuals. The mean age was about 38 +/- 4 years for the mothers and about 10 +/- 4 years for the children. After adapter ligation with NEBNext reagents, the libraries were sequenced on Illumina HiSeq 2000 with 100+100 nt paired-end reads. To avoid cross-contamination, the mother libraries and the child libraries were prepared a month apart and sequenced in separate runs. For each donor, between about 450,000 and 2,300,000 distinct TCR beta clonotypes were identified. Naive TCR beta clonotypes were estimated from low-frequency clonotypes matched to each donor's FACS-determined naive share, without sorting.

The clonotype was recovered from a boy aged 5-17 years in good health. The sequence is built from TRBV12-3 or TRBV12-4 and TRBJ2-7, with no reliable assignment of the D segment. The sequenced material came from blood. The bases read TGTGCCAGCAGAACCTCCGGGCTGAGCTACGAGCAGTACTTC. This sequence encodes CASRTSGLSYEQYF.